Presented here are 18 T cell receptor beta chains from one specimen sequenced in a study of a mutant IDH1 vaccine in newly diagnosed glioma. These receptors lack a known antigen. Time point reported: week 11, during vaccination. Each vaccine dose was 300 ug of mutant IDH1 20-mer peptide, with topical imiquimod. Data came from immunoSEQ multiplex PCR; TCRdb stores just in-frame clones and leaves some out. The data show under 150,000 clones, almost 90% seen once. Source: PBMCs, taken from a glioma patient whose treatment included an IDH1 peptide vaccine. These receptor sequences come from a woman aged 45 to 65 with glioma.

J is TRBJ2-2 and V is TRBV6-5, with D possibly matching TRBD2 (5 bases). Germline CDR1 and CDR2: MNHEY and SVGAGI. The CDR3 is 14 residues long. Trimming stripped 0 bases from V and 3 bases from J, with 5 bases between. The CDR3 sequence: CASSYSSDTGELFF. The CDR3 DNA reads TGTGCCAGCAGTTACTCTAGCGACACCGGGGAGCTGTTTTTT.

V and J are TRBV28 and TRBJ2-4; D tentatively fits TRBD1 or TRBD2 (5 bases each). This CDR3 region has 14 residues. Germline CDR1 MDHEN, CDR2 SYDVKM. V lost 3 bases, J lost 4 bases, and 10 bases lay in between. CDR3 sequence: CASSFSGGKNIQYF. In DNA, the CDR3 is TGTGCCAGCAGTTTTAGTGGGGGTAAAAACATTCAGTACTTC.

The CDR3 loop is CASSSTRDNTEAFF. Written as DNA, the CDR3 is TGTGCCAGCAGCTCAACCCGGGACAACACTGAAGCTTTCTTT. V is TRBV7-3 and J is TRBJ1-1; weak D call: TRBD1 (5 bases). Per germline, CDR1 SGHTA and CDR2 FQGTGA. The CDR3 has 14 residues. The V and J ends lost 4 bases and 2 bases respectively, with 11 bases between them.

The chain carries TRBV6-1 and TRBJ2-7, with TRBD1 identical over 7 bases. Germline assignment: CDR1 MNHNS and CDR2 SASEGT. The trim removed 7 bases at V and 6 bases at J, leaving 9 bases unmatched. The CDR3 spans 13 residues. The CDR3 here is CASIGMTGFEQYF. As DNA, the CDR3 is TGTGCCAGCATCGGTATGACAGGGTTCGAGCAGTACTTC.

This clone was detected once. CDR3 nucleotide sequence: TGCGCCAGCAGCCAAGATCGCATGATGGAGGACTACGAGCAGTACTTC. As protein: CASSQDRMMEDYEQYF. The rearrangement links TRBV4-1 to TRBJ2-7, with D perhaps TRBD2 (5 bases). Trimming took off 0 bases at V and 3 bases at J, with 15 bases between the two ends. The CDR3 consists of 16 residues. Germline CDR1 is MGHRA and CDR2 is YSYEKL.

The CDR3 bases are TGTGCCAGCAGATTACGAGGGAATAGCAATCAGCCCCAGCATTTT. It translates to CASRLRGNSNQPQHF. The rearrangement uses TRBV6-5 and TRBJ1-5; D is uncertain. This CDR3 is 15 amino acids long. Germline assignment: CDR1 MNHEY and CDR2 SVGAGI. The V and J ends lost 6 bases and 0 bases respectively, with 12 bases between them.

This sequence joins TRBV19 and TRBJ1-5; D not certain. Germline CDR1 and CDR2: LNHDA and SQIVND (reference sequence). V gave up 10 bases and J gave up 3 bases, with 10 bases separating them. This CDR3 is 12 amino acids long. This chain's CDR3 is CATLGPNQPQHF. The CDR3 region has the DNA TGTGCCACCTTGGGCCCCAATCAGCCCCAGCATTTT.

The chain combines TRBV9 with TRBJ1-2; no firm D call. Trimming stripped 0 bases from V and 6 bases from J, with 9 bases between. The CDR3 totals 13 residues. Germline CDR1 SGDLS, CDR2 YYNGEE. The CDR3 DNA follows: TGTGCCAGCAGCGTAGTACCGGCCCATGGCTACACCTTC. The encoded protein is CASSVVPAHGYTF.

J is TRBJ1-5 and V is TRBV6-6; D is unclear. Deletions cut 5 bases from V and 2 bases from J, with 13 bases between. CDR1 and CDR2 (germline): MNHNY, SVGAGI (reference sequence). The CDR3 extends over 15 amino acids. CDR3 sequence (DNA): TGTGCCAGCAGTAGAGAACGGTGGGGCAATCAGCCCCAGCATTTT. It is translated as CASSRERWGNQPQHF.

CDR3 bases: TGTGCCAGCAGCCCCCGGGCGGGGAGCGAAGAAAAACTGTTTTTT. It codes for CASSPRAGSEEKLFF. The chain recombines TRBV16 with TRBJ1-4; D is ambiguous. Per germline, CDR1 KGHSY and CDR2 FQNENV. The CDR3 is 15 amino acids. The germline V and J ends were trimmed by 4 bases and 8 bases, with 17 bases remaining between them. The variable domain in full, with the rest retrieved from reference TRBV16 and TRBJ1-4, is GEEVAQTPKHLVRGEGQKAKLYCAPIKGHSYVFWYQQVLKNEFKFLISFQNENVFDETGMPKERFSAKCLPNSPCSLEIQATKLEDSAVYFCASSPRAGSEEKLFFGSGTQLSVL.

The chain combines TRBV6-1 with TRBJ1-5; D call uncertain. The CDR3 totals 15 residues. The germline V gene encodes CDR1 MNHNS and CDR2 SASEGT. Trimming cost V 6 bases and J 0 bases, with 12 bases left between them. The CDR3 DNA reads TGTGCCAGCAGCCCCCCAGTTAATAGCAATCAGCCCCAGCATTTT. Protein: CASSPPVNSNQPQHF.

The rearrangement uses TRBV28 and TRBJ2-7; D unresolved. V was cut by 6 bases and J by 1 base, with 16 bases left in between. Germline V gene lookup returns CDR1 MDHEN and CDR2 SYDVKM. The CDR3 length is 15 residues. In nucleotides, the CDR3 is TGTGCCAGCAGGGGCGCCCCTTCGTATTCCTACGAGCAGTACTTC. Its translation is CASRGAPSYSYEQYF. The entire variable domain, with the rest obtained from reference TRBV28 and TRBJ2-7, is as follows: DVKVTQSSRYLVKRTGEKVFLECVQDMDHENMFWYRQDPGLGLRLIYFSYDVKMKEKGDIPEGYSVSREKKERFSLILESASTNQTSMYLCASRGAPSYSYEQYFGPGTRLTVT.

This rearrangement joins TRBV7-3 to TRBJ2-1; 10 bases align to TRBD1. This CDR3 is built from 16 residues. Germline CDR1 SGHTA, CDR2 FQGTGA. The J segment lost 6 bases and the V segment lost 5 bases, leaving 10 bases of the junction unmatched. Here the CDR3 DNA reads TGTGCCAGCAGCATCCCGACAGGGGGCGCCCTCAATGAGCAGTTCTTC. As protein: CASSIPTGGALNEQFF.

The gene calls are TRBV9 and TRBJ2-5; D gene unclear. V gave up 0 bases and J gave up 1 base, with 7 bases separating them. CDR3 length: 14 residues. Germline CDR1 SGDLS, CDR2 YYNGEE. The DNA for the CDR3 is TGTGCCAGCAGCGTAGGACACTTCCAAGAGACCCAGTACTTC. Translating it yields CASSVGHFQETQYF.

The chain joins TRBV12-5 to TRBJ2-1, with 7 nucleotides matching TRBD2. The CDR3 extends over 16 amino acids. CDR1 is LGHNT and CDR2 is FRNRAP in the germline V gene. V gave up 0 bases and J gave up 3 bases; unmatched junction bases: 5. The CDR3 bases are TGTGCTAGTGGTTTGGTACAAAGCGGGGTCTACAATGAGCAGTTCTTC. It codes for CASGLVQSGVYNEQFF.

The chain joins TRBV28 to TRBJ1-6; 8 nucleotides match TRBD1. Germline loops: CDR1 MDHEN, CDR2 SYDVKM. The CDR3 extends over 14 amino acids. V was clipped by 6 bases and J by 5 bases; unmatched bases: 3. CDR3 residues: CASSQGADNSPLHF. CDR3 nucleotides: TGTGCCAGCAGCCAGGGGGCTGATAATTCACCCCTCCACTTT.

CDR3 nucleotides: TGCGCCAGCAGTGCAGGGACAGGGGGTTACAATGAGCAGTTCTTC. The encoded protein is CASSAGTGGYNEQFF. The genes are TRBV10-1 and TRBJ2-1; TRBD1 aligns across 11 bases. Germline CDR1 is WNHNN and CDR2 is SYGVQD (reference sequence). After removal of 4 bases from V and 4 bases from J, the junction contained 3 bases not matched to a gene. The CDR3 has 15 residues.

This chain connects TRBV10-3 to TRBJ2-2; 7 nucleotides align to TRBD1. The length of the CDR3 is 15 residues. Germline V gives CDR1 ENHRY, CDR2 SYGVKD. J lost 0 bases, V lost 7 bases, and 5 bases had no gene match. The CDR3 DNA is TGTGCCATCAACCCGACAGGGCCGAACACCGGGGAGCTGTTTTTT. This gives the protein CAINPTGPNTGELFF.